This entry features one T cell receptor beta chain sequence. Its specificity is unknown. This sample is drawn from a study of CD8+CD57+ T cells in acquired aplastic anemia. Study-wide findings and caveats: Roughly 27 sequences, all CD8+ CDR3, were shared between patients and controls.

The V segment lost 0 bases and the J segment 1 base; nucleotides outside the gene matches: 8. The germline CDR1 and CDR2 sequences are SGHRS and YFSETQ. This CDR3 comprises 17 residues. Profiles of TCR beta VDJ and CDR3 were generated from a genomic DNA template. TCRdb analysed the reads with MiXCR anew, one entry per CDR3 protein. The table lists 250,000 to 300,000 distinct CDR3 sequences, about 50% of them singletons, with 1.3% in the top ten. The patients chosen for sequencing had shown expansion of CD8+CD57+ cells (detected by flow cytometry). This chain links TRBV5-1 with TRBJ2-3, with 7 bases lining up with TRBD1. Source material: sorted CD4+, CD8+, or CD8+CD57+ T cells (not recorded which) from PBMCs. This receptor was identified in a human donor with aplastic anemia. DNA for the CDR3: TGCGCCAGCAGCTTGGTCCAGGAACAGGGGCGCACAGATACGCAGTATTTT. Residues: CASSLVQEQGRTDTQYF.